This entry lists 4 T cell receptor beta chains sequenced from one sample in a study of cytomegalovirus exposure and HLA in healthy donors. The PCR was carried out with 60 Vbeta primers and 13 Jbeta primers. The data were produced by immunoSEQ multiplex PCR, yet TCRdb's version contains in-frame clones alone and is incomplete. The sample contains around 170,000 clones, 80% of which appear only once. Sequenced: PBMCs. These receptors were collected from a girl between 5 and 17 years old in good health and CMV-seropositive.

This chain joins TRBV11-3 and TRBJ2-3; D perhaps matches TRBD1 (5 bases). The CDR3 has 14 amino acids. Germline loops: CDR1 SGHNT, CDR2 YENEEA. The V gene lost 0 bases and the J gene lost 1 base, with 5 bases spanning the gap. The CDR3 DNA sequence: TGTGCCAGCAGCTTAGAAGGGGGCACAGATACGCAGTATTTT. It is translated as CASSLEGGTDTQYF.

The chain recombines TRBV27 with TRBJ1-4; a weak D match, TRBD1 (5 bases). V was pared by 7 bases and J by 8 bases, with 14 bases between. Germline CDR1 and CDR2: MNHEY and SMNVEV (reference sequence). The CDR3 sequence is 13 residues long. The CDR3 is CASTRGMNEKLFF. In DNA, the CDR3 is TGTGCCAGCACCCGGGGGATGAACGAAAAACTGTTTTTT. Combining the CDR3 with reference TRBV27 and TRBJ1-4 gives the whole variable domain EAQVTQNPRYLITVTGKKLTVTCSQNMNHEYMSWYRQDPGLGLRQIYYSMNVEVTDKGDVPEGYKVSRKEKRNFPLILESPSPNQTSLYFCASTRGMNEKLFFGSGTQLSVL.

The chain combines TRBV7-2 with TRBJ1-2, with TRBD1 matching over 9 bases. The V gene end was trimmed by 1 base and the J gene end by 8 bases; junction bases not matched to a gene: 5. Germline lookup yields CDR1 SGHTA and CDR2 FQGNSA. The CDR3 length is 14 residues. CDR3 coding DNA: TGTGCCAGCAGCTTAGAGGACAGGGGTGGCGGCTACACCTTC. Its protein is CASSLEDRGGGYTF.

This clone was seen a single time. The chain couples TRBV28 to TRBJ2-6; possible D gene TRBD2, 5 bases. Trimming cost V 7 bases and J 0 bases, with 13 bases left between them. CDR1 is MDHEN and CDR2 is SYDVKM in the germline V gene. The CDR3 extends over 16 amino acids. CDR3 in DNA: TGTGCCAGCAATCCCTGGAGGTACTCTGGGGCCAACGTCCTGACTTTC. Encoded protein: CASNPWRYSGANVLTF.